This T cell receptor (beta chain) was retrieved from a study of blood T cell repertoires in COVID-19 (dated by TCRdb to 2018 to 2021). Regarding the study in general: Samples covering the acute and convalescent phases of COVID-19 were provided by collaborators in the United States, Italy and Spain. The repertoires were released in a freely available public database meant as a resource for research on the immune response to SARS-CoV-2. Subjects who had been exposed to COVID-19, were actively infected with it, or had recovered from it provided the deeply sampled blood TCRbeta repertoires that made up the dataset. Samples were obtained from the ongoing ImmuneRACE study (first 160 participants) and from 1,254 subjects provided by 6 global collaborators. A de-identified subject ID, COVID-19 status, age in years and sex were almost always included in the sample metadata. The material from the prospective study consisted of cDNA or gDNA derived from T cells, B-cell-depleted T cells, or PBMCs. Where available, HLA class I and class II types were taken from metadata supplied by the sample provider and were not determined by assay-based typing. Broader findings and caveats from the paper: How much clinical and demographic metadata was included differed by source and by participant, and the metadata was provided uncurated.

A note on this clone: Its antigen remains unidentified. Base quality data are lacking; no much larger clone is found one base away.

V is cut by 8 bases and J by 4 bases, and the space between the germline ends is 15 bases. CDR1 and CDR2 were assigned from the germline V gene as MNHEY and SVGAGI. CDR3 length: 14 amino acids, cysteine to phenylalanine. The only DNA kept is the CDR3, 42 bases in frame from the first base. The immunoSEQ Assay, a bias-controlled multiplex PCR, was used to amplify TCRbeta CDR3 regions from genomic DNA. Per the original workflow: The number of nucleated cells in each sample was estimated by amplification of reference gene primers within the assay. To quantify the absolute abundance of each unique TCRbeta CDR3 rearrangement, sequence reads were collapsed and filtered. Productive Simpson clonality was computed per sample as the square root of Simpson's diversity index over productive rearrangements. TCRdb holds this immuneACCESS table with in-frame rearrangements only. Some clones are missing; in checked studies, unresolved V genes explain under half, and the rest has no known cause. D and trimming were read from the DNA, whereas the V and J calls and clone size are those reported in that table. Across this sample there are 25,000 to 40,000 clones, with about 89% seen only once. Less than 15% of the sample belongs to the ten largest clones.

The collaborating institutions used their own protocols to collect whole blood in K2EDTA tubes. For TCRbeta analysis, collaborators shipped samples as frozen whole blood, isolated PBMCs, or DNA extracted from either of those sample types. This receptor was identified in an older man with active COVID-19. Material for sequencing was peripheral blood. The V gene is TRBV6-5 and the J gene is TRBJ1-5; possibly the D gene is TRBD1, per 5 matching bases. This receptor has the CDR3 CASSLSGGNQPQHF. In nucleotides, the sequence is TGTGCCAGCTCTCTATCGGGGGGAAATCAGCCCCAGCATTTT.